Below, 30 T cell receptor beta chains from the same sample are listed, as sequenced in a study of T cell changes during pregnancy in multiple sclerosis. Here immunoSEQ multiplex PCR was the method, and the copy in TCRdb shows in-frame clones only, minus some. This sample has approximately 97,000 clones, with about nine tenths found just once. The starting material was peripheral blood, obtained after pregnancy. The receptor source for this set is a female donor in good health, enrolled as a control in a pregnancy study.

The chain employs TRBV5-4 and TRBJ1-1, with 10 bases matching TRBD1. The CDR3 length is 16 residues. The V segment lost 5 bases and the J segment 0 bases; nucleotides outside the gene matches: 7. Germline lookup yields CDR1 SGHNT and CDR2 YYREEE (reference sequence). The CDR3 sequence is CASSYGTGDMNTEAFF. DNA of the CDR3: TGTGCCAGCAGTTACGGGACAGGGGACATGAACACTGAAGCTTTCTTT.

The CDR3 nucleotides read TGTGCCAGCAGTGCCCATCCAGGGGTTTCCTACGAGCAGTACTTC. Translating gives CASSAHPGVSYEQYF. This chain uses TRBV6-1 with TRBJ2-7; possible D gene TRBD1, 6 bases. V was trimmed by 4 bases and J by 1 base, leaving 14 bases between them. Per germline, CDR1 MNHNS and CDR2 SASEGT. The CDR3 extends over 15 amino acids.

This clone was counted a few times. The chain employs TRBV20-1 and TRBJ1-1; TRBD1 might be the D (6 bases). Germline loops: CDR1 DFQATT, CDR2 SNEGSKA (reference sequence). This CDR3 is 11 amino acids long. V lost 6 bases, J lost 6 bases, and 11 bases lay in between. Here the CDR3 reads CSAAPGAEAFF. The DNA of the CDR3 is TGCAGTGCCGCGCCAGGGGCTGAAGCTTTCTTT.

J is TRBJ1-2 and V is TRBV30; D remains ambiguous. V was clipped by 0 bases and J by 7 bases, with 9 bases between them. Looked up from germline, CDR1 is GTSNPN and CDR2 is SVGIG (reference sequence). This CDR3 has 12 amino acids. In nucleotides, the CDR3 is TGTGCCTGGAGTGTACAGCCCCTTGGCTACACCTTC. Translating it yields CAWSVQPLGYTF.

The rearrangement uses TRBV6-4 and TRBJ2-1; 13 positions match TRBD2. The V gene's germline CDR1 is MRHNA and CDR2 SNTAGT. V lost 0 bases to trimming and J lost 7 bases; unmatched junction nucleotides: 3. The CDR3 totals 16 residues. The CDR3 spells CASSDSTSGGWNEQFF. The CDR3 coding sequence is TGTGCCAGCAGTGACTCGACTAGCGGGGGGTGGAATGAGCAGTTCTTC.

The CDR3 DNA reads as TGTGCCAGCAGCTTACGGCAGGGAGGCACCGGGGAGCTGTTTTTT. This sequence encodes CASSLRQGGTGELFF. The rearrangement links TRBV7-3 to TRBJ2-2, with a weak D call TRBD2 (6 bases). The CDR3 runs to 15 residues. Trimming removed 2 bases at V and 4 bases at J, with 11 bases between. The germline V gene encodes CDR1 SGHTA and CDR2 FQGTGA. Filled out from reference TRBV7-3 and TRBJ2-2, the complete variable domain reads GAGVSQTPSNKVTEKGKYVELRCDPISGHTALYWYRQSLGQGPEFLIYFQGTGAADDSGLPNDRFFAVRPEGSVSTLKIQRTERGDSAVYLCASSLRQGGTGELFFGEGSRLTVL.

The chain carries TRBV5-4 and TRBJ2-3, with 8 bases fitting TRBD1. Germline V gene data show CDR1 as SGHNT and CDR2 as YYREEE (reference sequence). The CDR3 has 16 residues. V dropped 5 bases and J dropped 1; count of bases not matched to a gene: 9. The CDR3 region is CASRFQGASGTDTQYF. CDR3 sequence (DNA): TGTGCCAGCAGGTTCCAGGGGGCGAGCGGCACAGATACGCAGTATTTT. The complete variable domain, with remaining parts taken from reference TRBV5-4 and TRBJ2-3, reads ETGVTQSPTHLIKTRGQQVTLRCSSQSGHNTVSWYQQALGQGPQFIFQYYREEENGRGNFPPRFSGLQFPNYSSELNVNALELDDSALYLCASRFQGASGTDTQYFGPGTRLTVL.

The DNA of the CDR3 is TGTGCCAGCAGTTATGGACACCTTAAAGGCGAGCAGTACTTC. Encoded protein: CASSYGHLKGEQYF. This chain connects TRBV6-6 to TRBJ2-7, with D possibly matching TRBD1 (5 bases). This CDR3 has 14 amino acids. The germline CDR1 and CDR2 sequences are MNHNY and SVGAGI (reference sequence). Trimming cost V 3 bases and J 6 bases, with 15 bases left between them.

The rearrangement uses TRBV7-3 and TRBJ2-1; 8 bases align to TRBD2. Germline CDR1 is SGHTA and CDR2 is FQGTGA. The V segment lost 5 bases and the J segment 6 bases; nucleotides outside the gene matches: 12. The CDR3 is 16 amino acids. The CDR3 is CASSPTGGGLGNEQFF. The CDR3 DNA reads TGTGCCAGCAGCCCGACCGGGGGGGGGCTTGGCAATGAGCAGTTCTTC.

This rearrangement joins TRBV21-1 to TRBJ1-2. TRBV21-1 has pseudogene status. The CDR3 is made up of 11 amino acids. The CDR3 reads CASIWSYGYTF. The CDR3 DNA reads TGTGCCAGCATTTGGAGCTATGGCTACACCTTC.

The V call is TRBV2, the J call TRBJ1-3, with D hard to call. V lost 7 bases and J 0 bases, leaving 19 bases between the germline ends. In germline, CDR1 is SNHLY, CDR2 FYNNEI. The CDR3 contains 17 residues. CDR3 protein: CASTLTGGISSGNTIYF. The CDR3 DNA is TGTGCCAGCACCCTTACCGGCGGGATAAGCTCTGGAAACACCATATATTTT. Based on the CDR3 plus reference TRBV2 and TRBJ1-3, the full variable domain is EPEVTQTPSHQVTQMGQEVILRCVPISNHLYFYWYRQILGQKVEFLVSFYNNEISEKSEIFDDQFSVERPDGSNFTLKIRSTKLEDSAMYFCASTLTGGISSGNTIYFGEGSWLTVV.

On this clone itself: Other DNA sequences of this sample code for an identical CDR3. This sequence joins TRBV19 and TRBJ1-1; the D is unclear. CDR1 LNHDA and CDR2 SQIVND come from the germline V gene (reference sequence). This CDR3 has 14 amino acids. V lost 0 bases and J 1 base, leaving 6 bases between the germline ends. The CDR3 bases are TGTGCCAGTAGTATAGATCGGGGGAACACTGAAGCTTTCTTT. This translates into CASSIDRGNTEAFF. Full variable domain (missing parts from reference TRBV19 and TRBJ1-1): DGGITQSPKYLFRKEGQNVTLSCEQNLNHDAMYWYRQDPGQGLRLIYYSQIVNDFQKGDIAEGYSVSREKKESFPLTVTSAQKNPTAFYLCASSIDRGNTEAFFGQGTRLTVV.

The chain couples TRBV27 to TRBJ2-3, with 7 nucleotides matching TRBD1. With V trimmed by 0 bases and J by 1 base, 7 bases remained unmatched. This CDR3 has 17 amino acids. Germline V gene lookup returns CDR1 MNHEY and CDR2 SMNVEV (reference sequence). The CDR3 spells CASSLSETGQGTDTQYF. CDR3 nucleotides: TGTGCCAGCAGTTTATCGGAAACTGGACAGGGCACAGATACGCAGTATTTT.

The V gene is TRBV7-9, the J gene TRBJ1-1; D is perhaps TRBD1 (5 bases). The CDR3 has 16 residues. The germline V gene has CDR1 SEHNR and CDR2 FQNEAQ (reference sequence). Trimming removed 1 base from V and 0 bases from J, with 12 bases in between. CDR3 sequence: CASSLGAGRLNTEAFF. CDR3 DNA sequence: TGTGCCAGCAGCTTAGGTGCAGGGAGGCTGAACACTGAAGCTTTCTTT.

A single count supports this clone. The rearrangement links TRBV6-4 to TRBJ1-1; 8 nucleotides line up with TRBD1. Germline lookup yields CDR1 MRHNA and CDR2 SNTAGT. After removal of 2 bases from V and 4 bases from J, the junction contained 6 bases not matched to a gene. There are 15 residues in the CDR3. CDR3 in DNA: TGTGCCAGCAGTGACCGGACAGGGAGGGCCACTGAAGCTTTCTTT. Protein product: CASSDRTGRATEAFF.

This chain links TRBV9 with TRBJ2-7; TRBD1 matches 7 bases. Unmatched junction bases numbered 6, after V lost 3 bases and J lost 12 bases. CDR3 length: 11 residues. CDR1 and CDR2 from the germline V gene are SGDLS and YYNGEE. CDR3 bases: TGTGCCAGCAGCGGCCCGGGACAGATGTACTTC. It codes for CASSGPGQMYF.

V gene TRBV5-6 combines with J gene TRBJ2-6, with 10 bases aligning to TRBD1. The CDR3 runs 18 residues. The ends lost 4 bases at V and 0 bases at J; junction bases unmatched: 7. Germline V lookup: CDR1 SGHDT, CDR2 YYEEEE. The CDR3 reads CASSIWDRGLSGANVLTF. In DNA, the CDR3 is TGTGCCAGCAGCATCTGGGACAGGGGCCTCTCTGGGGCCAACGTCCTGACTTTC.

The chain is built from TRBV7-2 and TRBJ2-2; TRBD2 aligns across 9 bases. The trim removed 3 bases at V and 4 bases at J, leaving 12 bases unmatched. The CDR3 runs to 18 residues. Germline V CDR1 and CDR2: SGHTA, FQGNSA. The CDR3 reads CASSLKAGGGGGTGELFF. The CDR3 coding sequence is TGTGCCAGCAGCTTGAAGGCTGGCGGGGGGGGCGGCACCGGGGAGCTGTTTTTT.

This rearrangement joins TRBV7-9 to TRBJ1-4, with D tentatively TRBD1 (6 bases). The CDR3 contains 14 residues. Germline CDR1 SEHNR, CDR2 FQNEAQ (reference sequence). The V gene lost 5 bases and the J gene lost 4 bases, with 11 bases spanning the gap. CDR3 loop: CASSQDRFNEKLFF. In nucleotides, the CDR3 is TGTGCCAGCAGCCAGGACAGATTTAATGAAAAACTGTTTTTT.

The chain's CDR3 is CASSLTGQGQKLFF. The CDR3 nucleotides read TGTGCCAGCAGCTTGACGGGACAGGGACAAAAACTGTTTTTT. The genes are TRBV13 and TRBJ1-4; 9 nucleotides agree with TRBD1. In germline, CDR1 is PRHDT, CDR2 FYEKMQ (reference sequence). The CDR3 has 14 residues. After removal of 3 bases from V and 9 bases from J, the junction contained 5 bases not matched to a gene.

The chain couples TRBV15 to TRBJ1-5; the D gene is possibly TRBD1 (6 bases). The germline V gene encodes CDR1 LNHNV and CDR2 YYDKDF (reference sequence). V was clipped by 0 bases and J by 15 bases, with 15 bases between them. CDR3 size: 13 residues. The DNA for the CDR3 is TGTGCCACCAGCAGAGATAGGCAGGGGAAGTTGCATTTT. This gives the protein CATSRDRQGKLHF. Drawing the rest from reference TRBV15 and TRBJ1-5, the complete variable domain is DAMVIQNPRYQVTQFGKPVTLSCSQTLNHNVMYWYQQKSSQAPKLLFHYYDKDFNNEADTPDNFQSRRPNTSFCFLDIRSPGLGDTAMYLCATSRDRQGKLHFGDGTRLSIL.

The rearrangement uses TRBV7-2 and TRBJ1-1; D gene uncertain. The CDR3 sequence is 13 residues long. V shed 3 bases and J shed 4 bases, with 9 bases lying between them. Germline CDR1 is SGHTA and CDR2 is FQGNSA. The chain's CDR3 is CASSFGERTEAFF. As DNA, the CDR3 is TGTGCCAGCAGCTTCGGGGAGCGCACTGAAGCTTTCTTT.

This clone showed up just once. This chain joins TRBV25-1 and TRBJ2-1; maybe TRBD2 (6 bases). The CDR3 totals 13 residues. V was clipped by 5 bases and J by 10 bases, with 15 bases between them. Germline V gives CDR1 MGHDK, CDR2 SYGVNS. Here the CDR3 DNA reads TGTGCCAGCAGTTCTCTGGGGGGTGTGGAGCAGTTCTTC. Its protein product is CASSSLGGVEQFF.

This clone was detected only once. V and J are TRBV18 and TRBJ2-3; possibly TRBD1 for D (5 bases). Germline values: CDR1 KGHSH, CDR2 LQKENI. V was pared by 2 bases and J by 1 base, with 13 bases between. This CDR3 has 16 residues. CDR3 protein: CASSPKKGVGTDTQYF. CDR3 coding DNA: TGTGCCAGCTCACCAAAAAAAGGGGTCGGCACAGATACGCAGTATTTT.

The V and J genes are TRBV14 and TRBJ2-1; no clear D gene. The CDR3 sequence is 12 residues long. V gave up 3 bases and J gave up 6 bases, with 6 bases separating them. Germline V CDR1 and CDR2: SGHDN, FVKESK. The CDR3 sequence: CASSQRPNEQFF. CDR3 coding DNA: TGTGCCAGCAGCCAGCGGCCCAATGAGCAGTTCTTC.

The chain joins TRBV27 to TRBJ2-1, with 8 bases fitting TRBD2. CDR1 MNHEY and CDR2 SMNVEV come from the germline V gene (reference sequence). This CDR3 comprises 15 residues. Trimming cost V 4 bases and J 5 bases; bases outside gene matches: 7. The chain's CDR3 is CASSSSGGGNNEQFF. CDR3 nucleotide sequence: TGTGCCAGCAGTTCCAGCGGGGGAGGGAACAATGAGCAGTTCTTC.

CDR3 amino acids: CASSQGVQGPYGYTF. Written as DNA, the CDR3 is TGTGCCAGCAGCCAAGGAGTCCAGGGCCCCTATGGCTACACCTTC. This chain links TRBV14 with TRBJ1-2; TRBD1 is a possible D gene (5 bases). The CDR3 is 15 residues long. Between the trimmed V and J ends, which lost 1 base and 4 bases, there was a span of 13 bases. Germline values: CDR1 SGHDN, CDR2 FVKESK.

The genes are TRBV28 and TRBJ1-6; 7 nucleotides agree with TRBD1. V lost 6 bases and J lost 7; bases outside the gene matches: 6. Germline V gene lookup returns CDR1 MDHEN and CDR2 SYDVKM. The CDR3 has 14 amino acids. The CDR3 nucleotides read TGTGCCAGCAGAAACGACAGGGAGAATTCACCCCTCCACTTT. Residues: CASRNDRENSPLHF.

The chain joins TRBV5-1 to TRBJ2-1; tentatively, D is TRBD1 (6 bases). The CDR3 runs 14 residues. CDR1 and CDR2 from the germline V gene are SGHRS and YFSETQ. Trimming shortened V by 4 bases and J by 2 bases, and 10 bases separated the two germline ends. The CDR3 DNA follows: TGCGCCAGCAGCCCCGGGACAACCTACAATGAGCAGTTCTTC. Translating it yields CASSPGTTYNEQFF.

CDR3 coding DNA: TGTGCCAGCAGCTCGGGGACAGATACGCAGTATTTT. Translated: CASSSGTDTQYF. The rearrangement uses TRBV28 and TRBJ2-3; a weak D match, TRBD2 (5 bases). This CDR3 comprises 12 residues. The V end lost 6 bases, the J end lost 3 bases, and 7 bases lay between the germline ends. Germline CDR1 is MDHEN and CDR2 is SYDVKM.